This is a list of T cell receptor beta chains from one sample in a study of cytomegalovirus exposure and HLA in healthy donors. The repertoire was sequenced with immunoSEQ multiplex PCR; TCRdb's copy has only in-frame clones and lacks some. The data hold some 110,000 clones, with roughly nine tenths observed a single time. The sequencing sample was made of PBMCs. These receptors originate from a young man in good health and CMV-seropositive. CDR3s include the opening cysteine and the closing phenylalanine or tryptophan.

j_gene | v_gene | CDR3aa
TRBJ1-2 | TRBV4-1 | CASSLDGGFPYYGYTF
TRBJ2-7 | TRBV15 | CATSRVGTGNHYEQYF
TRBJ2-3 | TRBV5-1 | CASSLGAGDTQYF
TRBJ2-1 | TRBV2 | CASILAGEYNEQFF
TRBJ2-1 | TRBV9 | CASSVSSGSEGGYNEQFF
TRBJ1-2 | TRBV18 | CASSPPEGPRGYTF
TRBJ2-7 | TRBV7-9 | CASSPVGGRGNEQYF
TRBJ2-2 | TRBV28 | CASSLILGTGQNGELFF
TRBJ2-3 | TRBV4-3 | CASSSSGGTDTQYF
TRBJ2-6 | TRBV27 | CASSLSRAGANVLTF
TRBJ2-1 | TRBV28 | CASSLGGAYNEQFF
TRBJ2-2 | TRBV9 | CASSSGLIGELFF
TRBJ2-5 | TRBV5-4 | CASSSGGGGETQYF
TRBJ1-6 | TRBV2 | CASKRGTRGTPLHF
TRBJ2-2 | TRBV2 | CASSPEQSTGELFF
TRBJ1-2 | TRBV27 | CASSQLRPGYDGYTF
TRBJ2-1 | TRBV29-1 | CSVDRGGLVEQFF
TRBJ2-7 | TRBV4-2 | CASSQGLAYEQYF
TRBJ2-1 | TRBV11-2 | CASSLRGLTSGYNEQFF
TRBJ1-1 | TRBV5-4 | CASSLQGGLEAFF
TRBJ2-5 | TRBV10-3 | CAIRGQEETQYF
TRBJ1-1 | TRBV6-5 | CASSYHGTGRGTEAFF
TRBJ2-3 | TRBV9 | CASSVVASGRHSTDTQYF
TRBJ2-5 | TRBV11-3 | CASSLLGDREETQYF
TRBJ2-5 | TRBV28 | CASSQAKETQYF
TRBJ2-1 | TRBV2 | CASSNRVDSYNEQFF
TRBJ2-7 | TRBV10-3 | CAITIRDRGSYEQYF
TRBJ2-1 | TRBV5-6 | CASSYGQGKFF
TRBJ1-2 | TRBV7-8 | CASSFGDYGYTF
TRBJ2-3 | TRBV7-2 | CASSLMGTGDFNADTQYF
TRBJ2-7 | TRBV10-1 | CASSESAGGVYEQYF
TRBJ1-5 | TRBV7-8 | CASSPGTGNQPQHF
TRBJ1-3 | TRBV28 | CASSSPDRGSNTIYF
TRBJ2-3 | TRBV7-9 | CASSPKGPDTQYF
TRBJ1-2 | TRBV19 | CASSPLLTGNYGYTF
TRBJ1-6 | TRBV2 | CASSREGRGSPLHF
TRBJ2-5 | TRBV6-5 | CASSYFQGTQETQYF
TRBJ1-4 | TRBV5-1 | CASSSTGGREKLFF
TRBJ1-3 | TRBV4-3 | CASSLQGTAGNTIYF
TRBJ1-1 | TRBV13 | CASSLWSTHMNTEAFF
TRBJ2-5 | TRBV2 | CASSEGGHSETQYF
TRBJ1-5 | TRBV25-1 | CASSGYTGGANQPQHF
TRBJ2-3 | TRBV6-5 | CASSSVAQTSADTQYF
TRBJ2-1 | TRBV19 | CASRNFMGQGVDNEQFF
TRBJ1-1 | TRBV7-9 | CASSFPGRNTEAFF
TRBJ1-5 | TRBV15 | CATSRDKKSGNQPQHF
TRBJ1-1 | TRBV19 | CASRGTGDDFF
TRBJ1-1 | TRBV2 | CASKAKTGGSMNTEAFF
TRBJ1-1 | TRBV7-2 | CASSLAGGMDEAFF
TRBJ2-7 | TRBV11-2 | CASNAPVTYEQYF
TRBJ2-1 | TRBV7-9 | CASTIRVTNNEQFF